Listed here are 12 T cell receptor beta chains from one sample, sequenced in a study of OX40 agonist ivuxolimab in advanced cancers. The protocol was immunoSEQ multiplex PCR, while the TCRdb copy is restricted to in-frame clones and leaves out a portion. Of roughly 77,000 clones detected, about 90% appear once; the ten largest clones hold approximately 10%. The source material was CD4+ or CD8+ T cells sorted from blood, sampled in a trial of the OX40 agonist ivuxolimab. The receptors were gathered from an adult with an advanced solid tumor such as melanoma, head and neck, liver or kidney cancer.

The V call is TRBV5-4, the J call TRBJ2-1; 9 positions match TRBD2. J lost 6 bases, V lost 4 bases, and 11 bases had no gene match. CDR3 length equals 16 residues. CDR1 SGHNT and CDR2 YYREEE come from the germline V gene (reference sequence). CDR3 sequence reads: CASSPLSGGRSNEQFF. The CDR3 nucleotides read TGTGCCAGCAGCCCCCTTAGCGGGGGTAGAAGCAATGAGCAGTTCTTC.

J is TRBJ1-2 and V is TRBV15; TRBD1 matches at 7 bases. Trimming removed 5 bases from V and 4 bases from J; junction bases left unmatched: 16. Germline V gene data show CDR1 as LNHNV and CDR2 as YYDKDF (reference sequence). The CDR3 loop spans 17 amino acids. The CDR3 DNA sequence: TGTGCCACCAGCGCCCAGCTAGGACAGGTCCCCATCTATGGCTACACCTTC. Residues: CATSAQLGQVPIYGYTF.

V is TRBV9 and J is TRBJ1-3; D is possibly TRBD1 (5 bases). The CDR3 has 15 amino acids. The V end lost 2 bases, the J end lost 4 bases, and 13 bases lay between the germline ends. Germline V gene lookup returns CDR1 SGDLS and CDR2 YYNGEE. The CDR3 DNA reads TGTGCCAGCAGCGTTTATCAGGGAGCCGGAAACACCATATATTTT. Translated: CASSVYQGAGNTIYF.

There are a few counts of this clone. The V call is TRBV9, the J call TRBJ1-3, with D unclear. The CDR3 loop spans 16 amino acids. Germline V lookup: CDR1 SGDLS, CDR2 YYNGEE. Trimming shortened V by 0 bases and J by 4 bases, and 14 bases separated the two germline ends. Here the CDR3 reads CASSVDKGVSGNTIYF. CDR3 in DNA: TGTGCCAGCAGCGTAGACAAGGGAGTTTCCGGAAACACCATATATTTT.

The CDR3 is CASSPGLAPYEQYF. Written as DNA, the CDR3 is TGTGCCAGCAGCCCGGGCCTTGCCCCCTACGAGCAGTACTTC. The rearrangement links TRBV9 to TRBJ2-7, with D unclear. The CDR3 is 14 amino acids. V was trimmed by 4 bases and J by 2 bases, leaving 13 bases between them. The germline CDR1 and CDR2 sequences are SGDLS and YYNGEE.

The chain is built from TRBV6-5 and TRBJ2-7; maybe TRBD1 (5 bases). V dropped 5 bases and J dropped 3 bases, with 14 bases sitting between them. This CDR3 contains 14 residues. CDR1 MNHEY and CDR2 SVGAGI come from the germline V gene. CDR3 DNA: TGTGCCAGCAGTCCGACAGAACCCTACTACGAGCAGTACTTC. Translating it yields CASSPTEPYYEQYF.

The gene calls are TRBV11-2 and TRBJ2-4; perhaps TRBD1 as D (7 bases). From germline, CDR1 is SGHAT and CDR2 FQNNGV. This CDR3 region has 13 residues. Trimming took 1 base from V and 9 from J, leaving 10 bases between them. CDR3 sequence reads: CASSLGQGGIQYF. The CDR3 DNA sequence: TGTGCCAGCAGCTTAGGACAGGGAGGCATTCAGTACTTC. The whole variable domain, filled in from reference TRBV11-2 and TRBJ2-4, reads EAGVAQSPRYKIIEKRQSVAFWCNPISGHATLYWYQQILGQGPKLLIQFQNNGVVDDSQLPKDRFSAERLKGVDSTLKIQPAKLEDSAVYLCASSLGQGGIQYFGAGTRLSVL.

This chain links TRBV19 with TRBJ2-1, with TRBD1 matching 7 bases. Germline V gives CDR1 LNHDA, CDR2 SQIVND (reference sequence). CDR3 length: 15 residues. J was trimmed by 7 bases and V by 3 bases; bases with no gene match: 9. The CDR3 bases are TGTGCCAGTAGTATCCAGGGGACAGCGTCAAATGAGCAGTTCTTC. The encoded protein is CASSIQGTASNEQFF.

The rearrangement links TRBV19 to TRBJ2-3, with D hard to call. Trimming stripped 5 bases from V and 2 bases from J, with 14 bases between. This CDR3 has 15 amino acids. Germline CDR1 is LNHDA and CDR2 is SQIVND (reference sequence). The CDR3, as DNA: TGTGCCAGTAGTTGGACCTTAGCCACCACAGATACGCAGTATTTT. It encodes CASSWTLATTDTQYF.

This clone has just one count. This chain links TRBV6-5 with TRBJ2-7, with 8 bases lining up with TRBD1. After removal of 4 bases from V and 6 bases from J, the junction contained 5 bases not matched to a gene. The CDR3 is 13 residues long. CDR1 MNHEY and CDR2 SVGAGI come from the germline V gene. The CDR3 reads CASSWTGSGEQYF. In nucleotides, the CDR3 is TGTGCCAGCAGTTGGACAGGGTCGGGCGAGCAGTACTTC.

This clone is termed medium-sized. The chain recombines TRBV6-1 with TRBJ1-2; 9 bases align to TRBD1. This CDR3 has 14 amino acids. Trimming cost V 1 base and J 7 bases; bases outside gene matches: 4. The germline CDR1 and CDR2 sequences are MNHNS and SASEGT. CDR3 sequence reads: CASSEGRDRAGYTF. DNA for the CDR3: TGTGCCAGCAGTGAAGGCCGGGACAGGGCTGGCTACACCTTC.

This clone has just one count. The chain joins TRBV29-1 to TRBJ2-5, with TRBD2 matching 8 bases. V shed 4 bases, J shed 0 bases, and the junction held 10 bases outside the gene matches. Germline CDR1 is SQVTM and CDR2 is ANQGSEA. This CDR3 is 16 amino acids long. This CDR3 is CSVGRGAWEYQETQYF. As DNA, the CDR3 is TGCAGCGTTGGGCGGGGGGCTTGGGAGTACCAAGAGACCCAGTACTTC.